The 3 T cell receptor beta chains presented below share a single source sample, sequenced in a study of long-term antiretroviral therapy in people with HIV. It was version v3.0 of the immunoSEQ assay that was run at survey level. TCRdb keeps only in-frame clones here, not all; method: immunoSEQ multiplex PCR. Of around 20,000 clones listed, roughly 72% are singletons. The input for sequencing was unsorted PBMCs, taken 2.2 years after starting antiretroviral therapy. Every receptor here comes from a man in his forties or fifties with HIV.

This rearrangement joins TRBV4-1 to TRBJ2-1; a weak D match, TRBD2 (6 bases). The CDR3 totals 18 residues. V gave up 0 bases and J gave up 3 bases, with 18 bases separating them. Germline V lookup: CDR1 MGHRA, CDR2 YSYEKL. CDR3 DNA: TGCGCCAGCAGCCAAGATGGGGGTAGCGGATTTCGCTACAATGAGCAGTTCTTC. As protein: CASSQDGGSGFRYNEQFF.

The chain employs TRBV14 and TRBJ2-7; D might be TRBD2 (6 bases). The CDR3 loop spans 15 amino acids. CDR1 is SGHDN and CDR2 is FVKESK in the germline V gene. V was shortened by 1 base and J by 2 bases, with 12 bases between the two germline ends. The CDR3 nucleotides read TGTGCCAGCAGCCAAGTTGGAGGGTTACCCTACGAGCAGTACTTC. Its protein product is CASSQVGGLPYEQYF. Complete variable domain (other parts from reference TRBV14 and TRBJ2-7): EAGVTQFPSHSVIEKGQTVTLRCDPISGHDNLYWYRRVMGKEIKFLLHFVKESKQDESGMPNNRFLAERTGGTYSTLKVQPAELEDSGVYFCASSQVGGLPYEQYFGPGTRLTVT.

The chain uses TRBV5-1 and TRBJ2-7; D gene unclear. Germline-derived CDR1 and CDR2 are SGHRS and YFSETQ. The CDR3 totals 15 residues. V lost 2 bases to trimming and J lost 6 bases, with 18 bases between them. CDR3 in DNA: TGCGCCAGCAGCTTCCTAAGAGGAGACCAAGGCGAGCAGTACTTC. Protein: CASSFLRGDQGEQYF.